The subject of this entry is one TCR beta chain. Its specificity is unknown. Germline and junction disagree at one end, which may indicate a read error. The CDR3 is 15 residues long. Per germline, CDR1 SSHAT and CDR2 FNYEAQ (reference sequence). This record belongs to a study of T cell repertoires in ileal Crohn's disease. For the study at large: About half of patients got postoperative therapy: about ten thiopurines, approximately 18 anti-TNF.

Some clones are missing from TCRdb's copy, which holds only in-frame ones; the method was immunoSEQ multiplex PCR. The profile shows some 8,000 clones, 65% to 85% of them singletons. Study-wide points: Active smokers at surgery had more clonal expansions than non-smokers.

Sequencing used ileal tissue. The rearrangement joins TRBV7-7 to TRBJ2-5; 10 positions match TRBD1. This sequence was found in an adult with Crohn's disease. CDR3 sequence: CASSERQGAWGTQYF. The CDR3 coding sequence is TGTGCTAGCAGCGAACGACAGGGGGCTTGGGGGACCCAGTACTTC.